Shown below are 22 T cell receptor beta chains from a single sample sequenced in a study of early T cells in non-severe SARS-CoV-2 infection (dated by TCRdb to about 2021). The library was generated by 5' RACE. TCRdb shows the sequencer as NextSeq 500. TCRdb redid the processing of the public reads, applying fastp at Q25 and MiXCR, and retained in-frame beta chains. Each entry merges the rows of one CDR3 protein and shows their most common DNA and genes. The sample includes about 77,000 distinct CDR3 sequences, with 5% observed a single time. The ten largest account for roughly 6.6% of the sample. The specimen was whole blood, collected at baseline. The receptors shown here come from an adult who was a healthcare worker with PCR-confirmed SARS-CoV-2 infection or an uninfected control (not recorded which).

This clonotype was seen many times. The chain uses TRBV11-2 and TRBJ2-1; tentatively, D is TRBD2 (5 bases). The CDR3 has 14 amino acids. The V end lost 5 bases, the J end lost 3 bases, and 11 bases lay between the germline ends. The V gene's germline CDR1 is SGHAT and CDR2 FQNNGV. Here the CDR3 DNA reads TGTGCCAGCAGCCCCTCGGACTTCTACAATGAGCAGTTCTTC. This encodes CASSPSDFYNEQFF. Full variable domain (rest looked up from reference TRBV11-2 and TRBJ2-1): EAGVAQSPRYKIIEKRQSVAFWCNPISGHATLYWYQQILGQGPKLLIQFQNNGVVDDSQLPKDRFSAERLKGVDSTLKIQPAKLEDSAVYLCASSPSDFYNEQFFGPGTRLTVL.

This clonotype was detected ten times or more. CDR3 amino acids: CASSLGLAEDTQYF. The CDR3 DNA sequence: TGCGCCAGCAGCTTGGGACTAGCTGAGGATACGCAGTATTTT. The chain is built from TRBV5-1 and TRBJ2-3, with TRBD2 identical over 7 bases. This CDR3 contains 14 residues. Germline V gene data show CDR1 as SGHRS and CDR2 as YFSETQ. The V segment lost 0 bases and the J segment 6 bases; nucleotides outside the gene matches: 4. The variable domain in full, completed from reference TRBV5-1 and TRBJ2-3, reads KAGVTQTPRYLIKTRGQQVTLSCSPISGHRSVSWYQQTPGQGLQFLFEYFSETQRNKGNFPGRFSGRQFSNSRSEMNVSTLELGDSALYLCASSLGLAEDTQYFGPGTRLTVL.

The chain employs TRBV18 and TRBJ1-1; D is ambiguous. The germline gives CDR1 KGHSH, CDR2 LQKENI. The CDR3 is made up of 13 amino acids. The V and J ends lost 4 bases and 7 bases respectively, with 13 bases between them. The chain's CDR3 is CASSHLVGLEAFF. CDR3 DNA sequence: TGTGCCAGCTCACATTTAGTCGGGCTTGAAGCTTTCTTT.

CDR3 sequence reads: CASSPPRQGRGEQYF. CDR3 nucleotide sequence: TGTGCCAGCAGCCCTCCGAGACAGGGAAGGGGCGAGCAGTACTTC. The chain couples TRBV7-8 to TRBJ2-7; 7 bases agree with TRBD1. Germline assignment: CDR1 SGHVS and CDR2 FQNEAQ. The CDR3 loop spans 15 amino acids. Losses at the gene ends were 5 bases for V and 6 bases for J; bases not matched to a gene: 13.

This clonotype was picked up many times. V usage is TRBV7-9 and J usage is TRBJ1-1, with 8 bases matching TRBD1. V trimming: 1 base; J trimming: 6 bases; junction bases outside the gene matches: 7. The germline V gene has CDR1 SEHNR and CDR2 FQNEAQ (reference sequence). CDR3 length: 15 residues. CDR3 nucleotides: TGTGCCAGCAGCTTAGTACAGGGGGGAGTCGCTGAAGCTTTCTTT. Its protein is CASSLVQGGVAEAFF.

This clonotype has at least ten counts. This rearrangement joins TRBV4-2 to TRBJ2-1; D is undetermined. The V end lost 0 bases, the J end lost 7 bases, and 4 bases lay between the germline ends. The germline gives CDR1 LGHNA, CDR2 YNFKEQ. The CDR3 has 12 residues. This chain's CDR3 is CASSQDTNEQFF. The CDR3, as DNA: TGTGCCAGCAGCCAAGACACAAATGAGCAGTTCTTC.

Only a few counts were recorded for this clonotype. The chain couples TRBV7-6 to TRBJ2-5, with 9 bases matching TRBD1. This CDR3 spans 16 amino acids. V gave up 2 bases and J gave up 2 bases; unmatched junction bases: 6. Germline V gene sequence: CDR1 SGHVS, CDR2 FNYEAQ. The DNA for the CDR3 is TGTGCCAGCAGCTTAAGGACAGGGGACCCTCAAGAGACCCAGTACTTC. Protein product: CASSLRTGDPQETQYF.

This chain links TRBV5-1 with TRBJ1-3; no firm D call. Trimming pared 3 bases from V and 0 bases from J, leaving 13 bases between. This CDR3 has 16 amino acids. Germline CDR1 is SGHRS and CDR2 is YFSETQ. The CDR3 region is CASSYDVQRSGNTIYF. The CDR3 region has the DNA TGCGCCAGCAGCTACGACGTACAGCGCTCTGGAAACACCATATATTTT.

CDR3 nucleotides: TGTGCCAGCAGCCTCCTGGACAGTACCTACGAGCAGTACTTC. It yields the protein CASSLLDSTYEQYF. The chain employs TRBV6-5 and TRBJ2-7; D might be TRBD1 (6 bases). V dropped 6 bases and J dropped 2 bases, with 14 bases sitting between them. The CDR3 has 14 amino acids. CDR1 and CDR2 (germline): MNHEY, SVGAGI.

This clonotype was picked up many times. The rearrangement joins TRBV9 to TRBJ1-3; D is ambiguous. This CDR3 comprises 15 residues. V was cut by 0 bases and J by 0 bases, with 7 bases left in between. Germline lookup yields CDR1 SGDLS and CDR2 YYNGEE. The CDR3 reads CASSVEGSSGNTIYF. In DNA form, the CDR3 reads TGTGCCAGCAGCGTAGAGGGAAGCTCTGGAAACACCATATATTTT.

This clonotype showed up just a few times. This chain links TRBV7-8 with TRBJ2-1, with D tentatively TRBD2 (5 bases). Germline V lookup: CDR1 SGHVS, CDR2 FQNEAQ. Trimming left V 0 bases short and J 3 bases short, with 12 bases between. The CDR3 contains 16 residues. This chain's CDR3 is CASSLASAAGYNEQFF. CDR3 DNA: TGTGCCAGCAGCTTAGCGTCGGCGGCGGGCTACAATGAGCAGTTCTTC.

Many counts were recorded for this clonotype. The chain joins TRBV20-1 to TRBJ2-7, with 7 bases fitting TRBD2. Germline V gene lookup returns CDR1 DFQATT and CDR2 SNEGSKA (reference sequence). The CDR3 is made up of 15 amino acids. Unmatched junction bases numbered 6, after V lost 0 bases and J lost 1 base. The CDR3 DNA is TGCAGTGCTAGAGATCCTGGGACTAATTCCTACGAGCAGTACTTC. Encoded protein: CSARDPGTNSYEQYF.

This clonotype was seen ten or more times. This chain links TRBV11-2 with TRBJ2-5; D may be TRBD1 (5 bases). The CDR3 runs 16 residues. In germline, CDR1 is SGHAT, CDR2 FQNNGV. The germline V and J ends were trimmed by 5 bases and 3 bases, with 19 bases remaining between them. The CDR3 DNA reads as TGTGCCAGCAGCGGCAGGCAGGGTGGTGATAAAGAGACCCAGTACTTC. It translates to CASSGRQGGDKETQYF.

This clonotype was counted at least ten times. The chain joins TRBV6-1 to TRBJ2-7; tentatively, D is TRBD2 (7 bases). The CDR3 totals 13 residues. V lost 6 bases and J lost 2, with 11 bases in between. CDR1 is MNHNS, CDR2 SASEGT, per germline. In DNA form, the CDR3 reads TGTGCCAGCAGGGAGGGGGGGACCTACGAGCAGTACTTC. Amino acid sequence: CASREGGTYEQYF.

This clonotype has just a few counts. The chain combines TRBV10-1 with TRBJ1-1; 7 nucleotides align to TRBD1. The ends lost 0 bases at V and 4 bases at J; junction bases unmatched: 5. The CDR3 contains 15 residues. Germline CDR1 WNHNN, CDR2 SYGVQD (reference sequence). The CDR3 nucleotides are TGCGCCAGCAGTGAGTCGCCAGGGGACAGCACTGAAGCTTTCTTT. Translation: CASSESPGDSTEAFF.

This clonotype occurred many times. J is TRBJ1-5 and V is TRBV7-9, with D tentatively TRBD1 (5 bases). Trimming cost V 5 bases and J 7 bases, with 9 bases left between them. CDR3 length: 12 amino acids. Germline V lookup: CDR1 SEHNR, CDR2 FQNEAQ (reference sequence). The CDR3: CASSMGRQPQHF. Here the CDR3 DNA reads TGTGCCAGCAGCATGGGACGGCAGCCCCAGCATTTT.

The chain combines TRBV28 with TRBJ2-1; no clear D gene. The V end was cut by 9 bases, the J end by 4 bases, with 19 bases between. Germline values: CDR1 MDHEN, CDR2 SYDVKM. CDR3 length: 15 residues. The CDR3 spells CARGLAPTPYNEQFF. Here the CDR3 DNA reads TGTGCCAGAGGCCTGGCGCCTACTCCTTACAATGAGCAGTTCTTC.

The sample holds many counts of this clonotype. The chain carries TRBV30 and TRBJ1-2, with D possibly TRBD1 on 5 matching bases. Trimming took 0 bases from V and 3 from J, leaving 11 bases between them. Germline CDR1 and CDR2: GTSNPN and SVGIG (reference sequence). The CDR3 spans 14 residues. DNA for the CDR3: TGTGCCTGGAGTGTTCAGGGTATCGACTATGGCTACACCTTC. Translated, it gives CAWSVQGIDYGYTF. The full variable domain, completed using reference TRBV30 and TRBJ1-2, is SQTIHQWPATLVQPVGSPLSLECTVEGTSNPNLYWYRQAAGRGLQLLFYSVGIGQISSEVPQNLSASRPQDRQFILSSKKLLLSDSGFYLCAWSVQGIDYGYTFGSGTRLTVV.

This clonotype appeared a few times. CDR3 in amino acids: CASRPGSGQGASGYTF. Here the CDR3 DNA reads TGTGCCAGCAGACCTGGGTCAGGACAGGGGGCAAGTGGCTACACCTTC. The chain joins TRBV27 to TRBJ1-2; TRBD1 matches 11 bases. The CDR3 spans 16 residues. Trimming took 6 bases from V and 7 from J; bases not matched to a gene: 13. Per the germline V gene, CDR1 is MNHEY and CDR2 is SMNVEV (reference sequence).

The sample holds a few counts of this clonotype. V gene TRBV19 combines with J gene TRBJ2-1, with TRBD1 identical over 11 bases. The V segment lost 3 bases and the J segment 5 bases; nucleotides outside the gene matches: 6. Germline CDR1 LNHDA, CDR2 SQIVND (reference sequence). The CDR3 extends over 16 amino acids. CDR3: CASSMMAGQGDNEQFF. The CDR3 DNA follows: TGTGCCAGTAGTATGATGGCGGGACAGGGGGACAATGAGCAGTTCTTC.

The CDR3 reads CASSQAGEETQYF. CDR3 DNA: TGTGCCAGCAGCCAAGCGGGGGAAGAGACCCAGTACTTC. The chain links TRBV4-2 to TRBJ2-5, with a possible D match to TRBD2 (6 bases). This CDR3 has 13 residues. Trimming removed 1 base from V and 3 bases from J, with 6 bases in between. CDR1 is LGHNA and CDR2 is YNFKEQ in the germline V gene.

There are many counts of this clonotype. The chain is built from TRBV29-1 and TRBJ1-1, with no clear D. Trimming removed 1 base from V and 6 bases from J, with 12 bases in between. CDR3 length: 13 residues. Germline loops: CDR1 SQVTM, CDR2 ANQGSEA. The CDR3 loop reads CSVEVRPGSEAFF. The CDR3, as DNA: TGCAGCGTTGAAGTTCGCCCGGGGTCTGAAGCTTTCTTT.